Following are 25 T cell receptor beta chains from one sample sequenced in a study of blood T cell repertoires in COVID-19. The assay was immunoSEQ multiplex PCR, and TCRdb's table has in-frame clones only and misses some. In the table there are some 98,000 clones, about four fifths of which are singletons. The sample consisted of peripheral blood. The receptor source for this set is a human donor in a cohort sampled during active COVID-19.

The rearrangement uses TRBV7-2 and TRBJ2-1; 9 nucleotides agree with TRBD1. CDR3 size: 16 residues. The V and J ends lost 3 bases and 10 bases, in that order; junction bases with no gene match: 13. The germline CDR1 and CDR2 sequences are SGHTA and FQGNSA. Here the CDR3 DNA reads TGTGCCAGCAGCTTTGGGCTACAGGGGGCTGCAGTCGAGCAGTTCTTC. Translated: CASSFGLQGAAVEQFF.

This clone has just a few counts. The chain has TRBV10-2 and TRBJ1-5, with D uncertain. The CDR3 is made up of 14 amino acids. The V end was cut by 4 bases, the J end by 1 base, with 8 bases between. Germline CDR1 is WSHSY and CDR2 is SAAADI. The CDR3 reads CASSGGLSNQPQHF. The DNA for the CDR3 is TGCGCCAGCAGTGGAGGGCTCAGCAATCAGCCCCAGCATTTT.

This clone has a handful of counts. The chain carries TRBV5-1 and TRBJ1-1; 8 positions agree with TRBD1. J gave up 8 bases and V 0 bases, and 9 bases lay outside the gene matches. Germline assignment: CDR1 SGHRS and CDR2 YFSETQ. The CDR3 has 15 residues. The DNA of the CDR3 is TGCGCCAGCAGCTTGGGGTCAGGGGGCGGGACAGAAGCTTTCTTT. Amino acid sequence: CASSLGSGGGTEAFF.

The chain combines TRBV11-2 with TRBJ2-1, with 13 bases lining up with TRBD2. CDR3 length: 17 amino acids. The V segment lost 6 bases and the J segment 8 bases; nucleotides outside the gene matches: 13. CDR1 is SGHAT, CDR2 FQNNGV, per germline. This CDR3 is CASRNLRTSGGSYEQFF. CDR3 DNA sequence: TGTGCCAGCAGGAATCTACGGACTAGCGGGGGTAGCTATGAGCAGTTCTTC.

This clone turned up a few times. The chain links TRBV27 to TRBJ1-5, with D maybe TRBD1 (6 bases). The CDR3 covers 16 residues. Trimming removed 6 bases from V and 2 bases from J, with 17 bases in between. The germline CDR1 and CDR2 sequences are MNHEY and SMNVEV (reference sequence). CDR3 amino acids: CASRGKQGFGNQPQHF. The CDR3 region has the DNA TGTGCCAGCAGGGGGAAACAGGGATTCGGCAATCAGCCCCAGCATTTT.

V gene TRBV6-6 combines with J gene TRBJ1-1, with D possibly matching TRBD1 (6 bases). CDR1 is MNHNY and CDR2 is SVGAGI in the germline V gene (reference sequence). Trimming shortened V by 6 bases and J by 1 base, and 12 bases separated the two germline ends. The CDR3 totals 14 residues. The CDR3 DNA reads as TGTGCCAGCAGGGCAGGGGCGGAGAACACTGAAGCTTTCTTT. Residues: CASRAGAENTEAFF.

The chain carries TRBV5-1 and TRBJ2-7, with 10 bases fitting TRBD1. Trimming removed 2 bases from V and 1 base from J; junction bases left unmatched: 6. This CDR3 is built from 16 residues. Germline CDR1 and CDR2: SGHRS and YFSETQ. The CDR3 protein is CASSFTGTGASYEQYF. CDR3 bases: TGCGCCAGCAGCTTTACCGGGACAGGGGCTTCCTACGAGCAGTACTTC.

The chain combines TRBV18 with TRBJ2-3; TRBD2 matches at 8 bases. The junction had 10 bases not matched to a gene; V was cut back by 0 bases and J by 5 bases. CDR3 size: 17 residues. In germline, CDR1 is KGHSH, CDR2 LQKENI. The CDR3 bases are TGTGCCAGCTCACCACCGATGCCCGGGACTAGGGGAGATACGCAGTATTTT. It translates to CASSPPMPGTRGDTQYF. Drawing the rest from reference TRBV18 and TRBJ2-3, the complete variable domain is NAGVMQNPRHLVRRRGQEARLRCSPMKGHSHVYWYRQLPEEGLKFMVYLQKENIIDESGMPKERFSAEFPKEGPSILRIQQVVRGDSAAYFCASSPPMPGTRGDTQYFGPGTRLTVL.

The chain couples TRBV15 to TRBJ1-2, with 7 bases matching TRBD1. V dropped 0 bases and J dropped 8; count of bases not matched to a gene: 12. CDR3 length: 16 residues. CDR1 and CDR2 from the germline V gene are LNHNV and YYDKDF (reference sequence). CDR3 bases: TGTGCCACCAGCAGAGAACAGACAGGGAGTATGAGAGGCTACACCTTC. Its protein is CATSREQTGSMRGYTF.

This chain's CDR3 is CASSRTGGEAGTQYF. The CDR3, as DNA: TGTGCCAGCAGTAGGACAGGGGGCGAGGCGGGGACCCAGTACTTC. The gene calls are TRBV27 and TRBJ2-5; 11 bases align to TRBD1. V lost 5 bases and J lost 7; bases outside the gene matches: 9. The CDR3 length is 15 residues. Per germline, CDR1 MNHEY and CDR2 SMNVEV (reference sequence).

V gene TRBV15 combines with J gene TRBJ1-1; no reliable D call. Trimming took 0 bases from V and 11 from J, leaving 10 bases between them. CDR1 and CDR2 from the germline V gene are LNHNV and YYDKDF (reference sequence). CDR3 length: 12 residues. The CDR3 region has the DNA TGTGCCACCAGCAGAGACTTTGGGGAGGCTTTCTTT. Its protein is CATSRDFGEAFF.

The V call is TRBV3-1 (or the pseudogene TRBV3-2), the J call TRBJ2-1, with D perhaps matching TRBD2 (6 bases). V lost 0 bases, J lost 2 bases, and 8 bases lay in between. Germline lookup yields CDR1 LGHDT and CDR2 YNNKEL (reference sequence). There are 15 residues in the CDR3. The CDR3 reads CASSQEVAAYNEQFF. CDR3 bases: TGTGCCAGCAGCCAAGAGGTAGCGGCCTACAATGAGCAGTTCTTC.

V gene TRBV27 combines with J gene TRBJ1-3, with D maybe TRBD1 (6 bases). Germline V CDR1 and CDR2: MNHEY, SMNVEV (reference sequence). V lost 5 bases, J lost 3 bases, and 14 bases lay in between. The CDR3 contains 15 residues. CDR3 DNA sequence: TGTGCCAGCAGTCCCTACCGGGACAATGGAAACACCATATATTTT. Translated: CASSPYRDNGNTIYF.

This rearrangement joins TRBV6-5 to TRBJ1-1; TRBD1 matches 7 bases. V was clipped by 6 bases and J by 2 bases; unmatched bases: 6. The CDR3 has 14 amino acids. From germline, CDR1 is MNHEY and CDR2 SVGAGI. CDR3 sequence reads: CASSPDRANTEAFF. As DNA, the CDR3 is TGTGCCAGCAGCCCCGACAGGGCTAACACTGAAGCTTTCTTT.

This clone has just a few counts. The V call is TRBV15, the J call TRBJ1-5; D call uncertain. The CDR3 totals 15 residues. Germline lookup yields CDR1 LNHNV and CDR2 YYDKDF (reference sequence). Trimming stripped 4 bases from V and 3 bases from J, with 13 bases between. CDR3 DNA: TGTGCCACCAGCATCGCGCGGGCGGTCAATCAGCCCCAGCATTTT. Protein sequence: CATSIARAVNQPQHF.

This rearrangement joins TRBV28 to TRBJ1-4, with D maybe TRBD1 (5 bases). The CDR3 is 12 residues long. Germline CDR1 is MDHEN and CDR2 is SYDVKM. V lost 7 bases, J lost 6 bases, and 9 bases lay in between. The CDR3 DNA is TGTGCCAGCACGGGGGTTTATGAAAAACTGTTTTTT. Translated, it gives CASTGVYEKLFF. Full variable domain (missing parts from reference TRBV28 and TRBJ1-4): DVKVTQSSRYLVKRTGEKVFLECVQDMDHENMFWYRQDPGLGLRLIYFSYDVKMKEKGDIPEGYSVSREKKERFSLILESASTNQTSMYLCASTGVYEKLFFGSGTQLSVL.

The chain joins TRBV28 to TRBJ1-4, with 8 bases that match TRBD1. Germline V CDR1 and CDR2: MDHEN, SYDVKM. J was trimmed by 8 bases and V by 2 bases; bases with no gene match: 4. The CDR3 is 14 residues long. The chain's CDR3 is CASSLQGAVEKLFF. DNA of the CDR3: TGTGCCAGCAGTTTACAGGGGGCGGTCGAAAAACTGTTTTTT. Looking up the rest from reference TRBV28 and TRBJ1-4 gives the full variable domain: DVKVTQSSRYLVKRTGEKVFLECVQDMDHENMFWYRQDPGLGLRLIYFSYDVKMKEKGDIPEGYSVSREKKERFSLILESASTNQTSMYLCASSLQGAVEKLFFGSGTQLSVL.

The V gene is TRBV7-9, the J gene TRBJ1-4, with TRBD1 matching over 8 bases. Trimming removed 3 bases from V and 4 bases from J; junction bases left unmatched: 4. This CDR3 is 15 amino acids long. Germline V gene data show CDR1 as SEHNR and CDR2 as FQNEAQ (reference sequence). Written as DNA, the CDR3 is TGTGCCAGCAGCTTCAACAGGGGGGGTAATGAAAAACTGTTTTTT. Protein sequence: CASSFNRGGNEKLFF.

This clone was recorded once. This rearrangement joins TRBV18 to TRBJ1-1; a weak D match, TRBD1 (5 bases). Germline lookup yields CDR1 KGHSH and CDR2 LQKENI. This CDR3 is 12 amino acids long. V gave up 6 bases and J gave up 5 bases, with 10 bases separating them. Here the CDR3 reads CASSPGVTEAFF. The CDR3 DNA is TGTGCCAGCTCCCCGGGGGTTACTGAAGCTTTCTTT.

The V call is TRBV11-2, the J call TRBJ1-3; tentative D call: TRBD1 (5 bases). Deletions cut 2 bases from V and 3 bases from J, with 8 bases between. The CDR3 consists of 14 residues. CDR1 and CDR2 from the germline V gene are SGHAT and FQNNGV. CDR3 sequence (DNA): TGTGCCAGCAGCTTACAGGGAGGTGGAAACACCATATATTTT. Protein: CASSLQGGGNTIYF.

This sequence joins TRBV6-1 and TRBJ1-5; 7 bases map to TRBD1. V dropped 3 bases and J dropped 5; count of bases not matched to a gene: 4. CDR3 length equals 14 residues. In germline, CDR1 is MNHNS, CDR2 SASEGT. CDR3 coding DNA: TGTGCCAGCAGTGAGACAGGGAGGTATCAGCCCCAGCATTTT. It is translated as CASSETGRYQPQHF.

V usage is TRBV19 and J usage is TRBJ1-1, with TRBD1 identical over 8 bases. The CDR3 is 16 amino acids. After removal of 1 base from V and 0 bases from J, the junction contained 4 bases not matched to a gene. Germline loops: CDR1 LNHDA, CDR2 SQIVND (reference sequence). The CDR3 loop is CASSIGNRGMNTEAFF. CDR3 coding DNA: TGTGCCAGTAGTATAGGTAACAGGGGGATGAACACTGAAGCTTTCTTT.

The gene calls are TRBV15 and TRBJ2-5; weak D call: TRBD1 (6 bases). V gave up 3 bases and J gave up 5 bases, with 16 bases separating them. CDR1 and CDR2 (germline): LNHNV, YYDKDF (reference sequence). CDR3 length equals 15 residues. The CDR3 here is CATSRRTDIIETQYF. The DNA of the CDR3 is TGTGCCACCAGCAGGAGGACAGACATAATTGAGACCCAGTACTTC.

CDR3 loop: CATSRDLREGTEAFF. In DNA, the CDR3 is TGTGCCACCAGCAGGGACCTCAGGGAAGGCACTGAAGCTTTCTTT. The rearrangement links TRBV15 to TRBJ1-1, with a tentative D call TRBD1 (5 bases). The ends were cut back, 3 bases at V and 4 bases at J, with 15 bases in the middle. This CDR3 has 15 residues. Germline CDR1 and CDR2: LNHNV and YYDKDF (reference sequence).

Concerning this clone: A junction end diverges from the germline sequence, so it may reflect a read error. CDR3 coding DNA: TGTGCCAGCAGTTTGAGGGACAGGCGCTTTTTT. It specifies CASSLRDRRFF. The rearrangement links TRBV28 to TRBJ1-5, with TRBD1 matching over 8 bases. The CDR3 runs to 11 residues. Looked up from germline, CDR1 is MDHEN and CDR2 is SYDVKM.